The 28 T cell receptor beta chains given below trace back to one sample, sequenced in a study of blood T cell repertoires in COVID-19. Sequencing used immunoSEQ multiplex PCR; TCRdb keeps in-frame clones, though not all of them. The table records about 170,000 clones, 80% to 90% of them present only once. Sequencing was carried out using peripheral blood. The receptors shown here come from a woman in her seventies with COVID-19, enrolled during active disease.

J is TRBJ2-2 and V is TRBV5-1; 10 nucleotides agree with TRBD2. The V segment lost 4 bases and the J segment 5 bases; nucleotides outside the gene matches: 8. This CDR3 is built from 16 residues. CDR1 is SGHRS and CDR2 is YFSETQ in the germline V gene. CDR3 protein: CASSDPPGLATGELFF. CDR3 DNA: TGCGCCAGCAGCGACCCTCCGGGACTAGCGACCGGGGAGCTGTTTTTT.

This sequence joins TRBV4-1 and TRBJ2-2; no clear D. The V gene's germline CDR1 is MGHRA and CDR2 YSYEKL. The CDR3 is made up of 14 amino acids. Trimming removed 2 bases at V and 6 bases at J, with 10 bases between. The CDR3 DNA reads TGCGCCAGCAGCCAATTAAGTACTGCCGGGGAGCTGTTTTTT. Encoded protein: CASSQLSTAGELFF.

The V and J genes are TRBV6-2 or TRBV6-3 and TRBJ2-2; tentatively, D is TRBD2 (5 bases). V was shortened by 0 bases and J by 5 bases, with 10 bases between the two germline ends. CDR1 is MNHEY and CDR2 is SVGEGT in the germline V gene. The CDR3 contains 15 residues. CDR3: CASSYSIPGTGELFF. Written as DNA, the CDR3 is TGTGCCAGCAGTTACTCGATACCGGGGACCGGGGAGCTGTTTTTT.

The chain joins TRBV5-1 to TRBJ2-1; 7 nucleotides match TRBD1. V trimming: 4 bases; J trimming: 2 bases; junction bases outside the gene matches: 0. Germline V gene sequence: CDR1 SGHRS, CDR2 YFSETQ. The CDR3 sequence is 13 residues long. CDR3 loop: CASSGTAYNEQFF. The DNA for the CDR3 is TGCGCCAGCAGCGGGACAGCCTACAATGAGCAGTTCTTC.

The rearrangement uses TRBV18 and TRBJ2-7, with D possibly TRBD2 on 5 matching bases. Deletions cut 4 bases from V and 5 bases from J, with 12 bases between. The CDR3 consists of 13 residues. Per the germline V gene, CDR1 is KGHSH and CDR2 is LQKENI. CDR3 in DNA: TGTGCCAGCTCACGTGGGAGAGACGACGAGCAGTACTTC. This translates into CASSRGRDDEQYF.

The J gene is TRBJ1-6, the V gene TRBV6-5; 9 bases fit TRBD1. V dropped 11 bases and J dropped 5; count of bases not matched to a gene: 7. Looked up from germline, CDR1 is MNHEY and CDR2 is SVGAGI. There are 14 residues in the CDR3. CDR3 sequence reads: CAGGTGMDNSPLHF. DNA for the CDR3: TGTGCCGGAGGGACAGGGATGGATAATTCACCCCTCCACTTT.

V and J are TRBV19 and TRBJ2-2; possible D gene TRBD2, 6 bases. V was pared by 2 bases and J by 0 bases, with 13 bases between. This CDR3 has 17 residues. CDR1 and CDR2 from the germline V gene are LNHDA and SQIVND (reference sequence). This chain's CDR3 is CASSISRGMANTGELFF. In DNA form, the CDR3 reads TGTGCCAGTAGTATATCGCGGGGTATGGCGAACACCGGGGAGCTGTTTTTT.

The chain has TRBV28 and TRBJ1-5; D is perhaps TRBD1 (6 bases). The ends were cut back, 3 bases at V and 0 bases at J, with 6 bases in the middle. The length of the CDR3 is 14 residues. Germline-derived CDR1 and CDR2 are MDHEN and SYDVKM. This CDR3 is CASSLTGSNQPQHF. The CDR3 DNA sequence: TGTGCCAGCAGTTTGACAGGTAGCAATCAGCCCCAGCATTTT.

This chain's CDR3 is CASSPLAGTANYGYTF. In DNA form, the CDR3 reads TGTGCCAGCAGTCCCCTCGCTGGGACAGCTAACTATGGCTACACCTTC. The rearrangement uses TRBV27 and TRBJ1-2; 7 bases agree with TRBD1. Germline-derived CDR1 and CDR2 are MNHEY and SMNVEV (reference sequence). The CDR3 loop spans 16 amino acids. Losses at the gene ends were 5 bases for V and 0 bases for J; bases not matched to a gene: 9.

This chain's CDR3 is CASSPGTGSSNEQFF. CDR3 in DNA: TGTGCCAGCAGCCCAGGGACAGGTTCTTCGAATGAGCAGTTCTTC. This rearrangement joins TRBV5-4 to TRBJ2-1; 8 nucleotides align to TRBD1. CDR3 length: 15 residues. Trimming removed 4 bases from V and 7 bases from J; junction bases left unmatched: 10. From germline, CDR1 is SGHNT and CDR2 YYREEE (reference sequence).

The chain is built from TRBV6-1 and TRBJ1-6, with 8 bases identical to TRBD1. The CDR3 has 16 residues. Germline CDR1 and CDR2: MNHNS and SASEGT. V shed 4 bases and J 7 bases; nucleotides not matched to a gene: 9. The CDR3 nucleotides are TGTGCCAGCAGTGTGGGGCAGGGGGCTGGGAATTCACCCCTCCACTTT. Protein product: CASSVGQGAGNSPLHF.

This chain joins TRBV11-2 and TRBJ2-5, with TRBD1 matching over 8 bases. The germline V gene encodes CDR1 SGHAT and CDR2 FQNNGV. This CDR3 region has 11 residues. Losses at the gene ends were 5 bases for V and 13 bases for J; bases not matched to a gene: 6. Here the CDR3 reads CASSLQGGPYF. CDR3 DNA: TGTGCCAGCAGCCTACAGGGGGGCCCGTACTTC.

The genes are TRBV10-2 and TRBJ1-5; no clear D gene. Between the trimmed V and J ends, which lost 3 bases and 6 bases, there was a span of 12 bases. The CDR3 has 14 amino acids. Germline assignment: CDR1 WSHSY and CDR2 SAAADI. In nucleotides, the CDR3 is TGCGCCAGCAGTGAAGGCGGCAACACTCAGCCCCAGCATTTT. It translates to CASSEGGNTQPQHF.

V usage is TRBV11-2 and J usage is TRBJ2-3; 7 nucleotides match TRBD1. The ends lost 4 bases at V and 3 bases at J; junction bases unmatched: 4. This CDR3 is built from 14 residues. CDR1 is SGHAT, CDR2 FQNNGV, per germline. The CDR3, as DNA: TGTGCCAGCAGCTCACAGGGGCAGACAGATACGCAGTATTTT. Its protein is CASSSQGQTDTQYF.

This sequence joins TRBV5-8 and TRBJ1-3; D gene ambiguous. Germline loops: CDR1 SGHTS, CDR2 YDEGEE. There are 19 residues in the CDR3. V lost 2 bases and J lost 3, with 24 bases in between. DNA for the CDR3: TGTGCCAGCAGCTTCCAAATAGGAGGGTCCCCGGGAAGTGGAAACACCATATATTTT. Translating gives CASSFQIGGSPGSGNTIYF.

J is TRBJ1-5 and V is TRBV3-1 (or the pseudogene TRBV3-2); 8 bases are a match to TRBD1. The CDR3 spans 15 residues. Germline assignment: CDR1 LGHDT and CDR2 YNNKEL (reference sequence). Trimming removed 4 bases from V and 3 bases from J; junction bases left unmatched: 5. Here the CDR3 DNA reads TGTGCCAGCAGCCTTGGACAGGGCTACAATCAGCCCCAGCATTTT. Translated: CASSLGQGYNQPQHF.

The CDR3 loop is CATSDYSSTDTQYF. CDR3 nucleotides: TGTGCCACCAGTGATTACAGTAGCACAGATACGCAGTATTTT. The chain joins TRBV24-1 to TRBJ2-3; D is uncertain. The V end was cut by 2 bases, the J end by 0 bases, with 5 bases between. The CDR3 is 14 residues long. The germline gives CDR1 KGHDR, CDR2 SFDVKD.

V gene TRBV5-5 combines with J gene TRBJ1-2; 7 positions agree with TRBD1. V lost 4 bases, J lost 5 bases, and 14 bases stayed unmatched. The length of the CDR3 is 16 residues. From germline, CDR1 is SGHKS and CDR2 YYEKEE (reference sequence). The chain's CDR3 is CASSQKGTVSVYGYTF. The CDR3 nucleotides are TGTGCCAGCAGCCAGAAGGGGACAGTTAGTGTTTATGGCTACACCTTC.

CDR3 coding DNA: TGTGCCAGTTGTGAGGCGGATAGCTATGGCTACACCTTC. Encoded protein: CASCEADSYGYTF. The chain couples TRBV19 to TRBJ1-2; D is unresolved. Germline CDR1 is LNHDA and CDR2 is SQIVND (reference sequence). Trimming cost V 8 bases and J 4 bases, with 14 bases left between them. This CDR3 is built from 13 residues.

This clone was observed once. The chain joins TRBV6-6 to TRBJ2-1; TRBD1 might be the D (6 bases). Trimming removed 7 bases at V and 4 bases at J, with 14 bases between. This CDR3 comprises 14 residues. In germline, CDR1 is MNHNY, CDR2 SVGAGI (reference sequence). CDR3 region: CASKLDSPYNEQFF. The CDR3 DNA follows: TGTGCCAGCAAACTGGACAGCCCTTACAATGAGCAGTTCTTC.

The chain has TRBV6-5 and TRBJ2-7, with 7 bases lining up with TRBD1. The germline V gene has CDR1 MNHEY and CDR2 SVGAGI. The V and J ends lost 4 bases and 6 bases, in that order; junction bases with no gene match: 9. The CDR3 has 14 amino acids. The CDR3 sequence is CASSSGQVVSEQYV. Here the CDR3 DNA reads TGTGCCAGCAGTTCCGGACAGGTCGTGAGCGAGCAGTACGTC.

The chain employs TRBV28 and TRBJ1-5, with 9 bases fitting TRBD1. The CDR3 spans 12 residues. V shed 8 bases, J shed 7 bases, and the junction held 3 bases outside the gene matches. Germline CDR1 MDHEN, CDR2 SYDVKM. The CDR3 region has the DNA TGTGCCAGCGGACAGGGGTCCCAGCCCCAGCATTTT. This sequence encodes CASGQGSQPQHF.

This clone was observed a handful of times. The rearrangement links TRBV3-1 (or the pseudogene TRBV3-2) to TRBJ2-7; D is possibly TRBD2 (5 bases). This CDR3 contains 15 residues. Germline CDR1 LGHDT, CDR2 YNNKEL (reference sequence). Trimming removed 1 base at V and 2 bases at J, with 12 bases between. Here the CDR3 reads CASSQARDYTYEQYF. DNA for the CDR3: TGTGCCAGCAGCCAAGCGAGAGACTATACCTACGAGCAGTACTTC.

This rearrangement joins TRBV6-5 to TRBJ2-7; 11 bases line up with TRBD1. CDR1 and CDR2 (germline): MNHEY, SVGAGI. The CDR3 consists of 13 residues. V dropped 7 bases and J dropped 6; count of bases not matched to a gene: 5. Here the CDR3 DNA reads TGTGCCAGCACTAGGGACAGGGGGGGCGAGCAGTACTTC. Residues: CASTRDRGGEQYF.

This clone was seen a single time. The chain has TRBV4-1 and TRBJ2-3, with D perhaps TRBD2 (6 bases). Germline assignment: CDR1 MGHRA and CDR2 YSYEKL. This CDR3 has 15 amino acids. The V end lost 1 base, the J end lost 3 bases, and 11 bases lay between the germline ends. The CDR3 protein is CASSQGSGLTDTQYF. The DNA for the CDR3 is TGCGCCAGCAGCCAAGGGTCGGGACTTACAGATACGCAGTATTTT.

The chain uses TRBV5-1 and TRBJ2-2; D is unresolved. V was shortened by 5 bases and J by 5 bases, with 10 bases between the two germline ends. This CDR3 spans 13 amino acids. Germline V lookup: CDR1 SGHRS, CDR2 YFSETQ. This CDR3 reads CASRSETTGELFF. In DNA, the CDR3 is TGCGCCAGCAGGTCTGAGACAACCGGGGAGCTGTTTTTT.

CDR3 nucleotides: TGTGCCAGCAGTTTATCTCAGCGGGAGTCCTCCTACAATGAGCAGTTCTTC. It specifies CASSLSQRESSYNEQFF. The chain links TRBV27 to TRBJ2-1; TRBD2 aligns across 8 bases. This CDR3 spans 17 amino acids. Germline assignment: CDR1 MNHEY and CDR2 SMNVEV (reference sequence). The V segment lost 0 bases and the J segment 0 bases; nucleotides outside the gene matches: 4.

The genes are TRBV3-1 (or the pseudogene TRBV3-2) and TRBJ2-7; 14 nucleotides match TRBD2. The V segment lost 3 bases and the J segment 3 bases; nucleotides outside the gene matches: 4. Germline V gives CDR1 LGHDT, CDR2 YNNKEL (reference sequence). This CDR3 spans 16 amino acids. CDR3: CASSQTGTSGSYEQYF. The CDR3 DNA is TGTGCCAGCAGCCAGACGGGGACTAGCGGGAGCTACGAGCAGTACTTC.